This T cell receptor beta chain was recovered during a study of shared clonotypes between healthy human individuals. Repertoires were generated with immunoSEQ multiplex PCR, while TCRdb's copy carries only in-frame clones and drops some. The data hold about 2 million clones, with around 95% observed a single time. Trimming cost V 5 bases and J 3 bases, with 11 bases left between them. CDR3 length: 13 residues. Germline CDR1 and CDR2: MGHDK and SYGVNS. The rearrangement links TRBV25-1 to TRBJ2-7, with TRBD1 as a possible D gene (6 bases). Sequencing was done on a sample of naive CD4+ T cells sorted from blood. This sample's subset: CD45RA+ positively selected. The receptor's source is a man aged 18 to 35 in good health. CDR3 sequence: CASSPDRIYEQYF. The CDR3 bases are TGTGCCAGCAGTCCCGACAGGATCTACGAGCAGTACTTC.